One sample yielded the 6 T cell receptor beta chains listed below, sequenced in a study of long-term antiretroviral therapy in people with HIV. Samples were assayed with immunoSEQ v3.0 at survey level. Assay: immunoSEQ multiplex PCR; the TCRdb copy retains only in-frame clones and omits some. Among approximately 7,000 clones listed, approximately 85% were seen once. Material: unsorted PBMCs, obtained 3.7 years after starting antiretroviral therapy. These receptor sequences come from a woman aged 50 to 65 with HIV.

This clone has only one observation. The chain is built from TRBV5-1 and TRBJ2-5; 11 nucleotides agree with TRBD2. The better agreement between TRBJ2-7 and the DNA end casts doubt on the J call. The CDR3 runs 20 residues. Germline lookup yields CDR1 SGHRS and CDR2 YFSETQ. DNA for the CDR3: TGCGCCAGCAGCTTGGCGCCGACGACTAGCGGGACCCAAGCGGGCTACGAGCAGTACTTC. Translating gives CASSLAPTTSGTQAGYEQYF.

V is TRBV6-1 and J is TRBJ2-3, with unresolved D. This CDR3 spans 11 amino acids. The V gene's germline CDR1 is MNHNS and CDR2 SASEGT. The V end was cut by 4 bases, the J end by 5 bases, with 4 bases between. The CDR3 DNA reads as TGTGCCAGCAGTGGCCAAGATACGCAGTATTTT. It translates to CASSGQDTQYF.

This clone has only one observation. J is TRBJ2-3 and V is TRBV9; 7 bases agree with TRBD1. Germline loops: CDR1 SGDLS, CDR2 YYNGEE. The J segment lost 0 bases and the V segment lost 4 bases, leaving 2 bases of the junction unmatched. The CDR3 is 14 amino acids. The CDR3 here is CASSYRGSTDTQYF. The CDR3 coding sequence is TGTGCCAGCAGCTACAGGGGCAGCACAGATACGCAGTATTTT.

In its sample, this clone was seen once. V gene TRBV19 combines with J gene TRBJ2-6; D ambiguous. Germline V gives CDR1 LNHDA, CDR2 SQIVND (reference sequence). The V and J ends lost 5 bases and 0 bases respectively, with 14 bases between them. CDR3 size: 17 residues. In DNA, the CDR3 is TGTGCCAGTAGTCCACCTTTTGTGTCCTCTGGGGCCAACGTCCTGACTTTC. Its protein is CASSPPFVSSGANVLTF.

A few counts support this clone. The chain links TRBV2 to TRBJ1-5; 9 nucleotides line up with TRBD1. The CDR3 loop spans 20 amino acids. V was pared by 6 bases and J by 0 bases, with 18 bases of the junction left unmatched. CDR1 and CDR2 from the germline V gene are SNHLY and FYNNEI. This chain's CDR3 is CASRGISPGQGSNSNQPQHF. Here the CDR3 DNA reads TGTGCCAGCAGGGGAATAAGTCCGGGACAGGGATCAAATAGCAATCAGCCCCAGCATTTT.

DNA for the CDR3: TGTGCCAGCTCACTCCGCGGGAGCGGAGACAGACAAGAGACCCAGTACTTC. It encodes CASSLRGSGDRQETQYF. V usage is TRBV18 and J usage is TRBJ2-5, with TRBD2 matching 7 bases. V lost 4 bases, J lost 2 bases, and 13 bases stayed unmatched. Germline loops: CDR1 KGHSH, CDR2 LQKENI. This CDR3 region has 17 residues.